This passage covers 7 T cell receptor beta chains from one sample sequenced in a study of control samples from healthy donors and cancer patients. Clones were read by immunoSEQ multiplex PCR, and TCRdb kept only the in-frame ones, dropping some. Among around 96,000 clones, about 92% were seen once, and the ten largest hold about 7.3%. The sequenced sample was blood. These receptors were obtained from a man in his late teens or twenties in good health.

The genes are TRBV18 and TRBJ2-2, with D perhaps matching TRBD1 (5 bases). The CDR3 is 15 residues long. Germline CDR1 is KGHSH and CDR2 is LQKENI. Trimming removed 6 bases at V and 4 bases at J, with 15 bases between. The CDR3 DNA is TGTGCCAGCTCCCAGGGTTATCAAACCACCGGGGAGCTGTTTTTT. It translates to CASSQGYQTTGELFF.

This clone was picked up one time. The chain links TRBV9 to TRBJ1-3; no clear D. CDR1 and CDR2 from the germline V gene are SGDLS and YYNGEE. The length of the CDR3 is 16 residues. V was cut by 0 bases and J by 2 bases, with 12 bases left in between. CDR3 residues: CASSVEAGVTGNTIYF. CDR3 bases: TGTGCCAGCAGCGTAGAAGCGGGAGTCACTGGAAACACCATATATTTT.

The genes are TRBV7-9 and TRBJ2-3; D remains unclear. CDR1 and CDR2 from the germline V gene are SEHNR and FQNEAQ (reference sequence). The V gene lost 4 bases and the J gene lost 7 bases, with 15 bases spanning the gap. This CDR3 region has 14 residues. For the CDR3, the DNA is TGTGCCAGCAGCTCACAACAGACTCCCCATACGCAGTATTTT. The encoded protein is CASSSQQTPHTQYF.

The CDR3 DNA sequence: TGCGCCAGCAGCTGGACGGCCACGACAGGGACGGGCGGGGAGCTGTTTTTT. The encoded protein is CASSWTATTGTGGELFF. The chain carries TRBV5-1 and TRBJ2-2; 7 bases are a match to TRBD1. This CDR3 has 17 residues. Trimming at V came to 3 bases and at J to 7 bases, leaving 15 bases not matched to a gene. CDR1 is SGHRS and CDR2 is YFSETQ in the germline V gene.

This chain uses TRBV27 with TRBJ2-3, with no clear D. The CDR3 has 11 residues. Germline lookup yields CDR1 MNHEY and CDR2 SMNVEV (reference sequence). Deletions cut 4 bases from V and 4 bases from J, with 3 bases between. The CDR3 DNA reads as TGTGCCAGCAGTTCAGCAGATACGCAGTATTTT. Amino acids: CASSSADTQYF.

The chain employs TRBV12-3 or TRBV12-4 and TRBJ2-1, with no clear D. The V end lost 6 bases, the J end lost 7 bases, and 10 bases lay between the germline ends. This CDR3 comprises 12 residues. CDR3 sequence: CASRSPENEQFF. For the CDR3, the DNA is TGTGCCAGCAGAAGCCCGGAGAATGAGCAGTTCTTC.

The chain is built from TRBV18 and TRBJ2-6; D may be TRBD2 (6 bases). V was clipped by 0 bases and J by 4 bases, with 13 bases between them. CDR1 and CDR2 from the germline V gene are KGHSH and LQKENI. CDR3 size: 17 residues. CDR3 coding DNA: TGTGCCAGCTCACCACCTGGAGGAGGGGTAGGGGCCAACGTCCTGACTTTC. This encodes CASSPPGGGVGANVLTF.